The clone carrying this TCR beta chain was observed at least ten times. Unmatched junction bases numbered 3, after V lost 5 bases and J lost 0 bases. There are 15 residues in the CDR3. CDR1 is LNHDA and CDR2 is SQIVND in the germline V gene (reference sequence). The data belong to a study of low-dose radiotherapy and immunotherapy resistance in tumors. Gene-specific TRAV and TRBV primers were used for first-strand cDNA, covering alpha and beta chains. The authors amplified TCRs for about 20 PCR cycles with a constant-region primer and a V-primer adapter. TCRdb used MiXCR to reprocess the reads, holding one entry per CDR3 protein. Altogether fewer than 90,000 distinct CDR3 sequences are present, approximately 20% being singletons, with the ten largest covering 5.9%. Time point described: before trial treatment.

The chain carries TRBV19 and TRBJ1-5, with TRBD1 matching 8 bases. Sequences were derived from PBMCs, sampled before treatment. This receptor was obtained from a male donor with prostate cancer. CDR3 DNA sequence: TGTGCCAGTAGTGGACAGGGTAGTAGCAATCAGCCCCAGCATTTT. As protein: CASSGQGSSNQPQHF.